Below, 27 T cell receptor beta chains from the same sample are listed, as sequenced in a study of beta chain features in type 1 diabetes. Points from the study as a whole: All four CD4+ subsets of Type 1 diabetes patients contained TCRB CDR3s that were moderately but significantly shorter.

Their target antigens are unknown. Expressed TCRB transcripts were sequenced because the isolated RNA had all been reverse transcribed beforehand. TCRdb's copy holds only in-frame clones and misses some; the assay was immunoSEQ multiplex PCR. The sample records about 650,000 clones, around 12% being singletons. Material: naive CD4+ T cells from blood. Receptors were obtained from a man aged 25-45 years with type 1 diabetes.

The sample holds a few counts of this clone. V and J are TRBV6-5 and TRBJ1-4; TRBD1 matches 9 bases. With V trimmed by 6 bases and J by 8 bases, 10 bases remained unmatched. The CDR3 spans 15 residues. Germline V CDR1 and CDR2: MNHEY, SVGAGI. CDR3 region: CASSPAGQGGEKLFF. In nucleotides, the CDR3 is TGTGCCAGCAGCCCGGCGGGACAGGGAGGGGAAAAACTGTTTTTT.

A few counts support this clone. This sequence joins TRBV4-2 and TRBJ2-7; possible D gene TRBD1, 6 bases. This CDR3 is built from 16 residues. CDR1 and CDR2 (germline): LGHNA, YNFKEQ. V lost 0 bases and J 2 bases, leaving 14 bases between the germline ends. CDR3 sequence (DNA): TGTGCCAGCAGCCAAGATCAGGGGCGAAAAGCCTACGAGCAGTACTTC. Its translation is CASSQDQGRKAYEQYF.

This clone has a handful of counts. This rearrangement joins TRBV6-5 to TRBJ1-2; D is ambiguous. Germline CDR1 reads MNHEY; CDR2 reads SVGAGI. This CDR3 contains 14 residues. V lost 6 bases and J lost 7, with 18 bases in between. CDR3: CASRSRQQSPGYTF. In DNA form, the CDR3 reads TGTGCCAGCAGATCCAGACAACAGTCGCCTGGCTACACCTTC.

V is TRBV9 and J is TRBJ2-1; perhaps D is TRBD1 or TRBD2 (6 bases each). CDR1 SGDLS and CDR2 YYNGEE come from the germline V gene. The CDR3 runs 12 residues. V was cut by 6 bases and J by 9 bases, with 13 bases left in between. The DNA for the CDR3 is TGTGCCAGCACCGGGGGCTCGATTGAGCAGTTCTTC. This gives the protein CASTGGSIEQFF.

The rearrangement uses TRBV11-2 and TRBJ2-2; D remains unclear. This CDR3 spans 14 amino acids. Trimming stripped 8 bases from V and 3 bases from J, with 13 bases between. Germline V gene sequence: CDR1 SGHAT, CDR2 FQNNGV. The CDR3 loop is CASRWAVDTGELFF. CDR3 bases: TGTGCCAGCCGTTGGGCGGTGGACACCGGGGAGCTGTTTTTT. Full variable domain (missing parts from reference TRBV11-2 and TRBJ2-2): EAGVAQSPRYKIIEKRQSVAFWCNPISGHATLYWYQQILGQGPKLLIQFQNNGVVDDSQLPKDRFSAERLKGVDSTLKIQPAKLEDSAVYLCASRWAVDTGELFFGEGSRLTVL.

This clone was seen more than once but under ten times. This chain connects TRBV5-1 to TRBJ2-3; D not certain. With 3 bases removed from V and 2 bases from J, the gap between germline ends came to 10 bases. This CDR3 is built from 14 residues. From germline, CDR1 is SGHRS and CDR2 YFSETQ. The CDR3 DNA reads TGCGCCAGCAGCTCCGCTAACCCCACAGATACGCAGTATTTT. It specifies CASSSANPTDTQYF. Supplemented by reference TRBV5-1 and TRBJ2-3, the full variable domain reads KAGVTQTPRYLIKTRGQQVTLSCSPISGHRSVSWYQQTPGQGLQFLFEYFSETQRNKGNFPGRFSGRQFSNSRSEMNVSTLELGDSALYLCASSSANPTDTQYFGPGTRLTVL.

Written as DNA, the CDR3 is TGTGCCAGCAGCCCTCGTGGTAGCGGGGGGGCCAGCTACAATGAGCAGTTCTTC. Encoded protein: CASSPRGSGGASYNEQFF. V usage is TRBV7-9 and J usage is TRBJ2-1, with 11 bases aligning to TRBD2. The V segment lost 5 bases and the J segment 3 bases; nucleotides outside the gene matches: 12. CDR1 and CDR2 (germline): SEHNR, FQNEAQ (reference sequence). The CDR3 extends over 18 amino acids.

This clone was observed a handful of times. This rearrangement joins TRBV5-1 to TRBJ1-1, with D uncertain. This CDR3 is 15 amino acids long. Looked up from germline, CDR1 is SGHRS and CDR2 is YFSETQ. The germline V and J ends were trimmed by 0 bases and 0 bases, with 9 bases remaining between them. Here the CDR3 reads CASSLGQRMNTEAFF. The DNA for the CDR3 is TGCGCCAGCAGCTTGGGGCAGAGGATGAACACTGAAGCTTTCTTT.

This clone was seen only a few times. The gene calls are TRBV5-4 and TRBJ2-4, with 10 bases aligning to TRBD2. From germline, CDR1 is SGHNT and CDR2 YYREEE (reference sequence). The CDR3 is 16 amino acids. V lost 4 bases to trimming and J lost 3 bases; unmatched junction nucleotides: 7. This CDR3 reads CASSKTSGDGKNIQYF. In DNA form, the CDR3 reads TGTGCCAGCAGCAAAACTAGCGGGGACGGCAAAAACATTCAGTACTTC.

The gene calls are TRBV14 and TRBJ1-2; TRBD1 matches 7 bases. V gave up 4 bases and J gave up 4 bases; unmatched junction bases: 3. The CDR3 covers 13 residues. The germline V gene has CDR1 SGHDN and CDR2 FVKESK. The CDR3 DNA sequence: TGTGCCAGCAGCCTTCAGGGGGTCTATGGCTACACCTTC. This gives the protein CASSLQGVYGYTF. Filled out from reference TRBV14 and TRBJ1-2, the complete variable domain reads EAGVTQFPSHSVIEKGQTVTLRCDPISGHDNLYWYRRVMGKEIKFLLHFVKESKQDESGMPNNRFLAERTGGTYSTLKVQPAELEDSGVYFCASSLQGVYGYTFGSGTRLTVV.

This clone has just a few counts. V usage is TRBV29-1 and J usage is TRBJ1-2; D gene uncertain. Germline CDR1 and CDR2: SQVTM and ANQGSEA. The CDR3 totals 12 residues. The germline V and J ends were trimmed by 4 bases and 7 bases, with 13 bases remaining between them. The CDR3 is CSVGAYDGGYTF. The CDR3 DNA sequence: TGCAGCGTTGGGGCCTATGACGGTGGCTACACCTTC. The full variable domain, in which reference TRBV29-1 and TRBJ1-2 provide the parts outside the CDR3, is SAVISQKPSRDICQRGTSLTIQCQVDSQVTMMFWYRQQPGQSLTLIATANQGSEATYESGFVIDKFPISRPNLTFSTLTVSNMSPEDSSIYLCSVGAYDGGYTFGSGTRLTVV.

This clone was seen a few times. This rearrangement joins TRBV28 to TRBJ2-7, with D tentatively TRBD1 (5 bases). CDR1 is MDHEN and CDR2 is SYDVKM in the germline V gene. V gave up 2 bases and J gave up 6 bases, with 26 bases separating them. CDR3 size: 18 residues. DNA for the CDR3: TGTGCCAGCAGTTTAACTCTCTCAACACCGCAGGGCCAGGGCGAGCAGTACTTC. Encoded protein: CASSLTLSTPQGQGEQYF.

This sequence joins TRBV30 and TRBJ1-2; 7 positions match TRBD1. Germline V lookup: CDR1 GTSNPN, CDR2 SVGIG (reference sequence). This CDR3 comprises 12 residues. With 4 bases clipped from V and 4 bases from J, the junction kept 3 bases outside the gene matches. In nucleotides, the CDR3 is TGTGCCTGGAAACAGGGGTTCTATGGCTACACCTTC. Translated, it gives CAWKQGFYGYTF.

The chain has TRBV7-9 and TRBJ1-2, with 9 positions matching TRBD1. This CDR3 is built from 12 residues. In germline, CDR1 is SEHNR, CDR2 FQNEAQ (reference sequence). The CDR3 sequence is CATGTGNYGYTF. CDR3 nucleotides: TGTGCTACCGGGACAGGGAACTATGGCTACACCTTC.

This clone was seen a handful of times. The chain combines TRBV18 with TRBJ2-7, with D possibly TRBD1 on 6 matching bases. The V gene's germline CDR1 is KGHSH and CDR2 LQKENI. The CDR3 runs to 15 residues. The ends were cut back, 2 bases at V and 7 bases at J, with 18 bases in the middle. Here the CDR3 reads CASSPIMDSKEEQYF. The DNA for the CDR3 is TGTGCCAGCTCACCAATAATGGACAGCAAAGAAGAGCAGTACTTC.

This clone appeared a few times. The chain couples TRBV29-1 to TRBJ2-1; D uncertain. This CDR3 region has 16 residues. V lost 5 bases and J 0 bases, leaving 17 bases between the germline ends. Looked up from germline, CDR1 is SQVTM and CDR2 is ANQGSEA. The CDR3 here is CSVSPPDPSSYNEQFF. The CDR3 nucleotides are TGCAGCGTTTCACCGCCCGACCCGAGCTCCTACAATGAGCAGTTCTTC.

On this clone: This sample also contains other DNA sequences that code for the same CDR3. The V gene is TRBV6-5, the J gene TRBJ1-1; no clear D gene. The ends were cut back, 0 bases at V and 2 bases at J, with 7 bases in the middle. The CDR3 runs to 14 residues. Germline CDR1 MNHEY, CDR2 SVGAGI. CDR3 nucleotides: TGTGCCAGCAGTTACTCTAACGTTAACACTGAAGCTTTCTTT. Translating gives CASSYSNVNTEAFF.

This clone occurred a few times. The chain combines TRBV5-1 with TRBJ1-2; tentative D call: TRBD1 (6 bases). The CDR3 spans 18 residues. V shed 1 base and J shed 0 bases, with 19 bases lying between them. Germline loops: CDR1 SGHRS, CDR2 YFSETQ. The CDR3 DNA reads TGCGCCAGCAGCTTGAGTTTGGCGACAGGCGATACTAACTATGGCTACACCTTC. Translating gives CASSLSLATGDTNYGYTF.

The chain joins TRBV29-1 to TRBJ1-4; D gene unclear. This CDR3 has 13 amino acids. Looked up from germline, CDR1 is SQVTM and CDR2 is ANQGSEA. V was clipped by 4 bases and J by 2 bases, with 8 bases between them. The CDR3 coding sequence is TGCAGCGTTGTAACGCCGACTAATGAAAAACTGTTTTTT. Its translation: CSVVTPTNEKLFF.

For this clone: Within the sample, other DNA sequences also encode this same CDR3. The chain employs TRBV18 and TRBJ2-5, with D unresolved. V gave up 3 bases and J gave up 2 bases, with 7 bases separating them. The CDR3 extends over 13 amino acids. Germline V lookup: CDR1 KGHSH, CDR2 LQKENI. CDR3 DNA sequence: TGTGCCAGCTCACCGGTGCAGCAAGAGACCCAGTACTTC. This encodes CASSPVQQETQYF. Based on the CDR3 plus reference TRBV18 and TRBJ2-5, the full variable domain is NAGVMQNPRHLVRRRGQEARLRCSPMKGHSHVYWYRQLPEEGLKFMVYLQKENIIDESGMPKERFSAEFPKEGPSILRIQQVVRGDSAAYFCASSPVQQETQYFGPGTRLLVL.

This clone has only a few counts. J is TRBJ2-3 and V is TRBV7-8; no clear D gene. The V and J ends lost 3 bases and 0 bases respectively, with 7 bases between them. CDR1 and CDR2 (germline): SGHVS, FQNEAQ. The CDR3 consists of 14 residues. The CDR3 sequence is CASSLATSTDTQYF. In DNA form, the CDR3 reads TGTGCCAGCAGCTTGGCTACTAGCACAGATACGCAGTATTTT.

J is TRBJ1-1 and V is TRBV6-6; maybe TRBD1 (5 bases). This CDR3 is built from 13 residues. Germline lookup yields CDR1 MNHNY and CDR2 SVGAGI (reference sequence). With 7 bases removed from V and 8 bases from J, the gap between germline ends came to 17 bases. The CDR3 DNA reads TGTGCCAGCACCCAGAGGGGTCGGTCAGAAGCTTTCTTT. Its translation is CASTQRGRSEAFF.

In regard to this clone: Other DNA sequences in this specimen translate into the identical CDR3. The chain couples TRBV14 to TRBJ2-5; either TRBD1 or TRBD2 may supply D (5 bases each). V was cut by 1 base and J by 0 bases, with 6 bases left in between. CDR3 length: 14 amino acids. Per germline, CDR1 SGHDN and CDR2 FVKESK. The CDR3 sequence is CASSQGGHQETQYF. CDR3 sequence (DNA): TGTGCCAGCAGCCAAGGGGGACACCAAGAGACCCAGTACTTC.

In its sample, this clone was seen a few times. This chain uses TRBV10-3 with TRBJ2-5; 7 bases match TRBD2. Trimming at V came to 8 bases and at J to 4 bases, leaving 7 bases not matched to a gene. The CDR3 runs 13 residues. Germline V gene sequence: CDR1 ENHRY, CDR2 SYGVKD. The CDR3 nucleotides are TGTGCCATCGGGTCCAGCGGGGCAGAGACCCAGTACTTC. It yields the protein CAIGSSGAETQYF.

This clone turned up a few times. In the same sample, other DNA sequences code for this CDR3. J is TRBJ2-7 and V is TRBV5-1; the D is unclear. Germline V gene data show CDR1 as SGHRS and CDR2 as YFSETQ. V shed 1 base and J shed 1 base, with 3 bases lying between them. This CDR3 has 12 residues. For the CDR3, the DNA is TGCGCCAGCAGCTTGAATTCCTACGAGCAGTACTTC. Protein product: CASSLNSYEQYF. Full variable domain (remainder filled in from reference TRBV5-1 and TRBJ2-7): KAGVTQTPRYLIKTRGQQVTLSCSPISGHRSVSWYQQTPGQGLQFLFEYFSETQRNKGNFPGRFSGRQFSNSRSEMNVSTLELGDSALYLCASSLNSYEQYFGPGTRLTVT.

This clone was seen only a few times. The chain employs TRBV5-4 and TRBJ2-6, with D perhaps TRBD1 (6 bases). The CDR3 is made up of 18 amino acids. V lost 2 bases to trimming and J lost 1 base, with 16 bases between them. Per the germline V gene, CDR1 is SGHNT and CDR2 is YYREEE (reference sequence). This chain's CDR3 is CASSFGQGQSSGANVLTF. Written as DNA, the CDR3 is TGTGCCAGCAGCTTTGGTCAGGGGCAATCTTCTGGGGCCAACGTCCTGACTTTC.

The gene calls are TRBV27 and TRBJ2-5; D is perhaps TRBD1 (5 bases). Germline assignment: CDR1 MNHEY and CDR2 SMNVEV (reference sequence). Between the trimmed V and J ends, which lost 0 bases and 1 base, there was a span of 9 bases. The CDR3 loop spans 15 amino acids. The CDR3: CASSLSGPGQETQYF. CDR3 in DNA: TGTGCCAGCAGTTTATCGGGGCCGGGCCAAGAGACCCAGTACTTC.